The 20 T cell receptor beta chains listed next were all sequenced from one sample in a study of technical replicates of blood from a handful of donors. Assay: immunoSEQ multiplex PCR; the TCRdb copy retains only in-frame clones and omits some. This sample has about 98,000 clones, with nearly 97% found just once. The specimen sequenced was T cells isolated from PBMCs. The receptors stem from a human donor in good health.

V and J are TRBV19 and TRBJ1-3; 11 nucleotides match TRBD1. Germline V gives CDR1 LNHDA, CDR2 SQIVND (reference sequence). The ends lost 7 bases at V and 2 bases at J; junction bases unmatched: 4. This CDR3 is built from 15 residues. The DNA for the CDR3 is TGTGCCAGTATGGGACAGGGGGATCCTGGAAACACCATATATTTT. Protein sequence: CASMGQGDPGNTIYF.

The CDR3 here is CASSPAGVRGNEQYF. As DNA, the CDR3 is TGTGCCAGCAGCCCGGCGGGAGTGAGGGGTAACGAGCAGTACTTC. The chain is built from TRBV7-9 and TRBJ2-7, with 7 bases identical to TRBD2. Germline values: CDR1 SEHNR, CDR2 FQNEAQ (reference sequence). The CDR3 contains 15 residues. The V segment lost 5 bases and the J segment 5 bases; nucleotides outside the gene matches: 12.

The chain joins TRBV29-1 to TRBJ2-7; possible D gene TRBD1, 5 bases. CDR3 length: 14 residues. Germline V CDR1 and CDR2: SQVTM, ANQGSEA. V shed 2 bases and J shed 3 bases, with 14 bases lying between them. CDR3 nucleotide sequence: TGCAGCGTTGAAACGGAGCAGGGTTACTACGAGCAGTACTTC. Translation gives CSVETEQGYYEQYF.

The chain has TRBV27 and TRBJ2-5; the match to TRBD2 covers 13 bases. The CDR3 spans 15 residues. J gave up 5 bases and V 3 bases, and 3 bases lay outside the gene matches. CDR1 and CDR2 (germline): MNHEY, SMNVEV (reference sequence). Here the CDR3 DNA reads TGTGCCAGCAGTTTGGTGACTAGCGGGGGGGAGACCCAGTACTTC. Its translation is CASSLVTSGGETQYF.

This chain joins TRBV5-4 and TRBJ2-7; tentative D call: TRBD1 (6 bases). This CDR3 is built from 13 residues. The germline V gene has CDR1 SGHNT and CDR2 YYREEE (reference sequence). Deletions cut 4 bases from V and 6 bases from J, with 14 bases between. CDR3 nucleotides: TGTGCCAGCAGCCGGTCTAGGGGGAGCGAGCAGTACTTC. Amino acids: CASSRSRGSEQYF.

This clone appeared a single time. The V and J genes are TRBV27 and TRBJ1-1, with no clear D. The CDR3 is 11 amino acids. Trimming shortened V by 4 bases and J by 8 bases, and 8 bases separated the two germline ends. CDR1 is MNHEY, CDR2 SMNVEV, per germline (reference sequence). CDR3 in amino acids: CASSSAGEAFF. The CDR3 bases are TGTGCCAGCAGTTCGGCGGGAGAAGCTTTCTTT.

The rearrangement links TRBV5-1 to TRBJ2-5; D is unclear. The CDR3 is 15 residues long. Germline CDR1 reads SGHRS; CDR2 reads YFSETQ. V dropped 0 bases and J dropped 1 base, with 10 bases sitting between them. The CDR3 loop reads CASSLGGLSQETQYF. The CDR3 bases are TGCGCCAGCAGCTTGGGTGGGCTTTCCCAAGAGACCCAGTACTTC.

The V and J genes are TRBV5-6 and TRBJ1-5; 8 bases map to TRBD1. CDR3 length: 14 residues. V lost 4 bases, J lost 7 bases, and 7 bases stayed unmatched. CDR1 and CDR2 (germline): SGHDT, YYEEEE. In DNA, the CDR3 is TGTGCCAGCAGCGCGACAGGGGCTGGACAGCCCCAGCATTTT. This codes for CASSATGAGQPQHF.

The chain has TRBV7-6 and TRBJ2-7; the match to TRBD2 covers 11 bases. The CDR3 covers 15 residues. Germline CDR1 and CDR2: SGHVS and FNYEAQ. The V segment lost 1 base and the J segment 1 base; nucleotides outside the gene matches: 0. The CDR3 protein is CASSLGLAGSYEQYF. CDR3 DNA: TGTGCCAGCAGCTTAGGACTAGCGGGGTCCTACGAGCAGTACTTC.

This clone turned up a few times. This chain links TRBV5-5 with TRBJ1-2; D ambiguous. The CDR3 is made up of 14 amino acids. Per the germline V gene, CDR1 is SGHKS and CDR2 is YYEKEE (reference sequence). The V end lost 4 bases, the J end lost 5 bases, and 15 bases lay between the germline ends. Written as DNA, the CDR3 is TGTGCCAGCAGCCCGACTACTCTCCAGTATGGCTACACCTTC. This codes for CASSPTTLQYGYTF.

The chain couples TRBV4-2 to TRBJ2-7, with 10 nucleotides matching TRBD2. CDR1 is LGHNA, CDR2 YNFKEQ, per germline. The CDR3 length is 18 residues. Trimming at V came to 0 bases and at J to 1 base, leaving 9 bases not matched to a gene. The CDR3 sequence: CASSQDTASGRLSYEQYF. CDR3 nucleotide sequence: TGTGCCAGCAGCCAAGATACGGCTAGCGGGAGACTATCCTACGAGCAGTACTTC.

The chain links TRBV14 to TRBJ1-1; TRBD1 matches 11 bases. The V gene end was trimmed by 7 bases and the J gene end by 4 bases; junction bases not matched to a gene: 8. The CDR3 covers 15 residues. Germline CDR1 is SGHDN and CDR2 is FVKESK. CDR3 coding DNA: TGTGCCAGCACCCCAACCGGGACAGGGGGCACTGAAGCTTTCTTT. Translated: CASTPTGTGGTEAFF.

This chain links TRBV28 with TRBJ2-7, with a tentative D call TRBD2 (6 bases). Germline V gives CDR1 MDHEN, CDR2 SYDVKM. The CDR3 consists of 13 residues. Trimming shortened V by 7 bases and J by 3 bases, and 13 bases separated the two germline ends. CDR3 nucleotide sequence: TGTGCCAGCACCGATCTAGCGCACTACGAGCAGTACTTC. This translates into CASTDLAHYEQYF.

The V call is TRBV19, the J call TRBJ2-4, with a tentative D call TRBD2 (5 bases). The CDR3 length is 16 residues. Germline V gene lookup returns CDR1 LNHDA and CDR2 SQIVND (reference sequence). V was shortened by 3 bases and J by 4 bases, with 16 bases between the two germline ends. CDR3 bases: TGTGCCAGTAGTATCAGCGTAGCCGGGGAAAAAAACATTCAGTACTTC. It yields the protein CASSISVAGEKNIQYF.

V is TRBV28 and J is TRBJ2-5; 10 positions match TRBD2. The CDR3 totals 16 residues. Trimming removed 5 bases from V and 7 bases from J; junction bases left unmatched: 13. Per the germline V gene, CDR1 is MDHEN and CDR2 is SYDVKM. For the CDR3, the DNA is TGTGCCAGCAGTCCCCGGGGGCTAGCGGGAGTAGGGACCCAGTACTTC. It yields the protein CASSPRGLAGVGTQYF.

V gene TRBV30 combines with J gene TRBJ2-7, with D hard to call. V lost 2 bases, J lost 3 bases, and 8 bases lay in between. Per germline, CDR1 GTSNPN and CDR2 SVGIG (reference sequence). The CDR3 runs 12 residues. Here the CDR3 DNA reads TGTGCCTGGAGTCAACAAGACTACGAGCAGTACTTC. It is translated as CAWSQQDYEQYF.

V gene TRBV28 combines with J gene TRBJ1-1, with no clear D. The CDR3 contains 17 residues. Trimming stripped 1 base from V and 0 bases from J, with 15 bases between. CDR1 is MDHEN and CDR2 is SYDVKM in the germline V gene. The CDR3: CASSLFDLRQVNTEAFF. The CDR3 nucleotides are TGTGCCAGCAGTTTATTTGATCTGAGGCAAGTGAACACTGAAGCTTTCTTT.

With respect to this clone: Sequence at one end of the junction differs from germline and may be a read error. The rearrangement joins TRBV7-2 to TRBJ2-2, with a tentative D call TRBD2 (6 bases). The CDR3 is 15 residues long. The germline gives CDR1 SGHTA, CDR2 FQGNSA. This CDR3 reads CASSALGGNPGELFF. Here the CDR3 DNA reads TGTGCCAGCAGCGCACTGGGCGGGAACCCCGGGGAGCTGTTTTTT. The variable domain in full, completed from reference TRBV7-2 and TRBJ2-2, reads GAGVSQSPSNKVTEKGKDVELRCDPISGHTALYWYRQSLGQGLEFLIYFQGNSAPDKSGLPSDRFSAERTGGSVSTLTIQRTQQEDSAVYLCASSALGGNPGELFFGEGSRLTVL.

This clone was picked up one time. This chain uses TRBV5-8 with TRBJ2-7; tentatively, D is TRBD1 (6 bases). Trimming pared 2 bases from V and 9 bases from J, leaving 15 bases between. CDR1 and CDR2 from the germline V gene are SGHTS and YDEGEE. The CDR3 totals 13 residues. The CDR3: CASSLDRDTGQYF. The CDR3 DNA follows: TGTGCCAGCAGCTTAGACCGGGACACTGGGCAGTACTTC.

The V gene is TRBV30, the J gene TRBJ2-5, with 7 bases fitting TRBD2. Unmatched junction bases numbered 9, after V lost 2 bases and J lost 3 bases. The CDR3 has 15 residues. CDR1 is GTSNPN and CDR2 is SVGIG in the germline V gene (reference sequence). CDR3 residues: CAWSKRTSGKETQYF. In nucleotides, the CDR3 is TGTGCCTGGAGTAAACGGACTAGTGGGAAAGAGACCCAGTACTTC.